This T cell receptor (beta chain) came from a study of vaccination and CD4 T cells after COVID-19 (dated by TCRdb to the early 2020s). For the wider study: SARS-CoV-2 positivity had been established in the convalescent patients by nasal swab PCR, and mild disease was recorded in roughly 10 of these patients and severe disease in one. In control cultures, a CEFX viral epitope pool was used as positive control, an HIV-1 Nef peptide pool was used as negative control, or no peptide was added. Post-COVID blood samples from convalescent patients were collected a median of around 110 days after diagnosis, with a range of about 30 to 170 days. For stimulating the cultures, overlapping spike peptide pools were used, derived from SARS-CoV-2 as well as from the common cold coronaviruses HCoV-NL63, HCoV-OC43 and HCoV-229E. Six males and four females were included in the convalescent cohort, with two Hispanic individuals, seven Caucasians, two Asians and one multiracial person represented. The time from the second vaccine dose to post-vaccine blood sampling had a median of approximately 72 days and ranged from about 14 to 241 days. In 10 COVID-19 convalescent patients and 4 infection-naive healthy vaccine recipients, researchers compared the spike-specific CD4+ TCR repertoire from before mRNA vaccination with the repertoire from after. Two doses of either the Pfizer-BioNTech BNT162b2 vaccine (n=8) or the Moderna mRNA-1273 vaccine (n=2) were administered to participants.

Points the paper makes about the study in general: Of the vaccine-specific clones found in convalescent patients, nearly all (304 of 307) were mono-reactive for SARS-CoV-2 spike instead of being cross-reactive with common cold coronaviruses. The median count of SARS-CoV-2-reactive clonotypes went up from 20 to 25 after infection to approximately 40 after vaccination, although the change was not significant. The number of convalescent patients in the study was relatively small, and the study did not examine early timepoints following natural infection. In convalescent patients, a median roughly 87% of post-vaccine SARS-CoV-2-reactive clones were detected only after vaccination, suggesting vaccine-specific priming.

In this sample, this clonotype turned up a few times. Its antigen remains undetermined. Base qualities are not at hand, and no much larger clone is one base apart. Reading the label with the study, this specimen's treatment or condition is: approximately nine-day PBMC culture with coronavirus spike peptide pools or control peptides (ViraFEST assay). The study used the ViraFEST assay, which expanded antigen-specific T cells with peptide pools and then identified expanded clonotypes by TCR sequencing. The convalescent patients' positive SARS-CoV-2 PCR tests were from March to December 2020, which was before the Alpha, Beta and Delta variants emerged in the United States. Each well held some 2 million PBMCs cultured in IMDM containing about 5% human AB serum and around 9.2 IU/ml IL-2, with 8 to 10 ug/ml peptide pools added. Half of the culture medium was replaced with fresh IL-2-containing medium on days 3 and 7. CD4+ T cells were isolated after less than twelve days of culture through negative selection using the EasySep CD4+ T cell isolation kit. Ficoll-Paque Plus gradient centrifugation was used to isolate PBMCs from whole blood, and the isolated PBMCs were then either used fresh or cryopreserved at -140C. Triplicate wells were generally used for each culture condition.

Libraries came from PCR. TCR sequencing of DNA from cultured CD4+ T cells used the Oncomine TCR Beta short-read assay at the Johns Hopkins FTIC core. The QIAamp micro DNA kit was used to extract genomic DNA from the cultured CD4+ T cells. Oncomine TCR Beta libraries made from cultured CD4+ T cells were pooled using unique dual indexes and sequenced on an Illumina iSeq 100. Per the original workflow: Non-productive sequences were removed, and CDR3s that did not start with C, did not end with F or W, or were shorter than 7 amino acids were discarded. Antigen-specific clonotypes were identified with the MANAFEST web application by comparing peptide-stimulated wells with reference and other culture wells. To be called positive, a clone needed an FDR below 0.05, an odds ratio above 5, and a productive frequency above 0.1% in at least two of three replicate wells. Clonotypes that were significantly expanded in both SARS-CoV-2 spike wells and at least one common cold coronavirus spike condition were defined as cross-reactive. Using R version 3.6.1, CDR3 homology was evaluated through Levenshtein distances (stringdist) along with unrooted phylogenetic trees (ape). TCRdb cleaned the public reads at Q25 with fastp, built clones with MiXCR and kept in-frame beta chains. One record per CDR3 amino acid sequence lists the most common genes and DNA. What appears here as the V and J calls and clone size reflects TCRdb's work, not the paper's. In all, the sample holds around 20,000 distinct CDR3 sequences, and roughly 50% of those were seen once. Of the sample, 4.5% to 7% falls within the top ten clones.

V loses 3 bases of germline sequence and J loses 1 base, and the interval between the two ends is 10 bases. CDR1 and CDR2 are read off the germline V gene (reference sequence) as DFQATT and SNEGSKA. The CDR3 starts with the cysteine, ends with the phenylalanine, and has 14 residues. Here the CDR3 DNA is all that survives: 42 bases in frame from base 1. The sequencing input was CD4+ T cells from blood, cultured in vitro. The sequence was collected from a human donor who had recovered from COVID-19. This chain joins TRBV20-1 to TRBJ1-5; the D gene is perhaps TRBD1, on 6 matching bases. The CDR3 corresponds to CSARGTLSNQPQHF. The DNA sequence reads TGCAGTGCTAGGGGGACACTAAGCAATCAGCCCCAGCATTTT.